This entry concerns a single TCR beta chain. The data are from a study of control samples from healthy donors and cancer patients. Germline CDR1 and CDR2: MDHEN and SYDVKM. The CDR3 length is 17 residues. V dropped 4 bases and J dropped 0 bases, with 16 bases sitting between them. Data came from immunoSEQ multiplex PCR; TCRdb stores just in-frame clones and leaves some out. The sample carries about 83,000 clones, 91% recorded once. This receptor was taken from a man between 25 and 39 years old in good health. Source material: blood. The chain links TRBV28 to TRBJ1-3, with D tentatively TRBD1 (6 bases). The CDR3 loop reads CASSSRRHRDSGNTIYF. CDR3 sequence (DNA): TGTGCCAGCAGTTCTCGGAGGCACAGGGACTCTGGAAACACCATATATTTT.